What follows are 31 T cell receptor beta chains derived from one specimen sequenced in a study of response to subunit inactivated influenza vaccine. From the RT-PCR reads, TCRdb called clonotypes with MiXCR, one entry per CDR3 protein. Among about 540,000 distinct CDR3 sequences listed, less than 25% were seen once. This same sample was also part of a study on T cells expressing NK-cell markers. From that report: In generating TCR beta cDNA, 5'RACE template switching with UMIs was used.

The sequencing used CD4+ T cells sorted from PBMCs, collected 11 to 12 days after vaccination. The receptors shown here come from a man aged 50 to 59 who received an inactivated influenza vaccine.

This clonotype has just a few counts. V usage is TRBV29-1 and J usage is TRBJ2-2, with 10 bases matching TRBD2. Germline values: CDR1 SQVTM, CDR2 ANQGSEA. The length of the CDR3 is 15 residues. V lost 7 bases, J lost 8 bases, and 13 bases stayed unmatched. CDR3 in amino acids: CSAEGPSGSMGELFF. For the CDR3, the DNA is TGCAGCGCCGAGGGGCCTAGCGGGAGTATGGGGGAGCTGTTTTTT.

This clonotype appeared many times. The chain recombines TRBV11-2 with TRBJ2-2; D ambiguous. Germline CDR1 is SGHAT and CDR2 is FQNNGV. The germline V and J ends were trimmed by 4 bases and 1 base, with 7 bases remaining between them. The CDR3 is made up of 14 amino acids. CDR3 coding DNA: TGTGCCAGCAGCTCCGGAGTGAACACCGGGGAGCTGTTTTTT. Amino acid sequence: CASSSGVNTGELFF.

This clonotype has more than one count but fewer than ten. The V gene is TRBV10-3, the J gene TRBJ2-6; D may be TRBD1 (5 bases). V was cut by 3 bases and J by 4 bases, with 7 bases left in between. In germline, CDR1 is ENHRY, CDR2 SYGVKD. The CDR3 runs to 14 residues. In DNA form, the CDR3 reads TGTGCCATCAGTGACCGGACAGGGGCCAACGTCCTGACTTTC. Protein product: CAISDRTGANVLTF.

This clonotype was seen a handful of times. The chain recombines TRBV12-3 or TRBV12-4 with TRBJ2-5; TRBD2 matches 11 bases. The CDR3 runs 16 residues. J lost 4 bases, V lost 4 bases, and 8 bases had no gene match. DNA of the CDR3: TGTGCCAGCAGTTCCCAACCCGGGACTAGCGGAGAGACCCAGTACTTC. This gives the protein CASSSQPGTSGETQYF.

The sample holds a few counts of this clonotype. V gene TRBV11-3 combines with J gene TRBJ2-2; D is unresolved. From germline, CDR1 is SGHNT and CDR2 YENEEA. This CDR3 comprises 15 residues. Trimming cost V 1 base and J 3 bases, with 9 bases left between them. The DNA of the CDR3 is TGTGCCAGCAGCTTAGGAGGCTTTGACACCGGGGAGCTGTTTTTT. The encoded protein is CASSLGGFDTGELFF.

Only a few counts were recorded for this clonotype. This chain uses TRBV5-1 with TRBJ2-1; D unresolved. Germline V gene data show CDR1 as SGHRS and CDR2 as YFSETQ. Trimming took 4 bases from V and 4 from J, leaving 12 bases between them. The CDR3 loop spans 14 amino acids. CDR3 sequence reads: CASSPSERYNEQFF. The CDR3 bases are TGCGCCAGCAGCCCCAGTGAACGGTACAATGAGCAGTTCTTC.

The V and J genes are TRBV14 and TRBJ2-7; 8 positions match TRBD1. Trimming cost V 4 bases and J 2 bases; bases outside gene matches: 10. This CDR3 spans 16 amino acids. Germline CDR1 is SGHDN and CDR2 is FVKESK. The CDR3 protein is CASSLTRQGPTYEQYF. For the CDR3, the DNA is TGTGCCAGCAGCCTCACCCGACAGGGGCCTACCTACGAGCAGTACTTC.

This clonotype was detected a few times. This rearrangement joins TRBV10-3 to TRBJ2-3; 8 bases fit TRBD2. Germline lookup yields CDR1 ENHRY and CDR2 SYGVKD. V shed 9 bases, J shed 1 base, and the junction held 0 bases outside the gene matches. CDR3 length: 12 residues. Written as DNA, the CDR3 is TGTGCCATTAGCGGGGGCACAGATACGCAGTATTTT. Its translation: CAISGGTDTQYF.

The genes are TRBV28 and TRBJ2-3, with TRBD2 matching 10 bases. Unmatched junction bases numbered 8, after V lost 5 bases and J lost 6 bases. Germline V CDR1 and CDR2: MDHEN, SYDVKM. CDR3 length: 15 amino acids. This CDR3 is CASSLAGATVDTQYF. The CDR3 DNA reads TGTGCCAGCAGTCTAGCGGGAGCCACGGTGGATACGCAGTATTTT.

This clonotype was observed a handful of times. CDR3 sequence (DNA): TGCGCCAGCAGCATGCGGGGACAGCACGGCACCGGGGAGCTGTTTTTT. This encodes CASSMRGQHGTGELFF. V gene TRBV5-1 combines with J gene TRBJ2-2; the D gene is possibly TRBD1 (7 bases). The CDR3 runs 16 residues. Germline CDR1 SGHRS, CDR2 YFSETQ. The V gene lost 4 bases and the J gene lost 4 bases, with 17 bases spanning the gap. Complete variable domain (other parts from reference TRBV5-1 and TRBJ2-2): KAGVTQTPRYLIKTRGQQVTLSCSPISGHRSVSWYQQTPGQGLQFLFEYFSETQRNKGNFPGRFSGRQFSNSRSEMNVSTLELGDSALYLCASSMRGQHGTGELFFGEGSRLTVL.

The J gene is TRBJ1-1, the V gene TRBV20-1; TRBD1 is a possible D gene (5 bases). The V gene lost 3 bases and the J gene lost 1 base, with 9 bases spanning the gap. Germline-derived CDR1 and CDR2 are DFQATT and SNEGSKA (reference sequence). The CDR3 runs to 13 residues. CDR3 region: CSASGGANTEAFF. The CDR3 DNA reads as TGCAGTGCTAGTGGGGGAGCGAACACTGAAGCTTTCTTT.

This chain uses TRBV12-3 or TRBV12-4 with TRBJ1-5; D perhaps matches TRBD1 (5 bases). Between the trimmed V and J ends, which lost 6 bases and 2 bases, there was a span of 11 bases. This CDR3 comprises 14 residues. The CDR3: CASSQGVGNQPQHF. CDR3 in DNA: TGTGCCAGCAGCCAAGGGGTGGGCAATCAGCCCCAGCATTTT.

The V gene is TRBV12-3 or TRBV12-4, the J gene TRBJ2-6; possibly TRBD2 for D (6 bases). This CDR3 contains 18 residues. The V end was cut by 0 bases, the J end by 4 bases, with 16 bases between. The CDR3 DNA sequence: TGTGCCAGCAGTTTAGCGGGCGGGGTACGGTCGGGGGCCAACGTCCTGACTTTC. It encodes CASSLAGGVRSGANVLTF.

The V gene is TRBV24-1, the J gene TRBJ2-1; TRBD2 aligns across 13 bases. Trimming at V came to 9 bases and at J to 6 bases, leaving 7 bases not matched to a gene. From germline, CDR1 is KGHDR and CDR2 SFDVKD. The CDR3 runs to 15 residues. This CDR3 is CATPGLAGASNEQFF. The CDR3 DNA sequence: TGTGCCACCCCTGGACTAGCGGGAGCCTCCAATGAGCAGTTCTTC.

This chain connects TRBV13 to TRBJ2-4, with TRBD1 matching 9 bases. The V gene's germline CDR1 is PRHDT and CDR2 FYEKMQ (reference sequence). J was trimmed by 0 bases and V by 4 bases; bases with no gene match: 7. The CDR3 loop spans 17 amino acids. The CDR3 DNA follows: TGTGCCAGCAGCTCAACGGGACAGGGCCTAGCCAAAAACATTCAGTACTTC. Translated, it gives CASSSTGQGLAKNIQYF.

The chain is built from TRBV5-5 and TRBJ2-7; 7 positions agree with TRBD1. The CDR3 extends over 14 amino acids. Trimming took 4 bases from V and 4 from J; bases not matched to a gene: 8. Germline assignment: CDR1 SGHKS and CDR2 YYEKEE (reference sequence). CDR3 protein: CASSDGTVRYEQYF. Written as DNA, the CDR3 is TGTGCCAGCAGCGACGGGACAGTGAGGTACGAGCAGTACTTC.

For this clonotype: The junction shows a germline mismatch at one end, possibly a read error. This sequence joins TRBV10-3 and TRBJ2-1; D may be TRBD2 (6 bases). The CDR3 is made up of 18 amino acids. CDR1 and CDR2 (germline): ENHRY, SYGVKD. The CDR3 DNA follows: TGTGCCATCAGTGAGGGAGGGGCCTTTACGAGCTCCTACAATGAGCAGCTCTTC. This gives the protein CAISEGGAFTSSYNEQLF.

This clonotype came up a few times. The chain couples TRBV10-3 to TRBJ1-1, with TRBD1 identical over 7 bases. V shed 10 bases and J 0 bases; nucleotides not matched to a gene: 5. This CDR3 spans 13 amino acids. CDR1 is ENHRY, CDR2 SYGVKD, per germline. CDR3 nucleotides: TGTGCCACCACGACAGGGTTGAACACTGAAGCTTTCTTT. This codes for CATTTGLNTEAFF.

This chain links TRBV24-1 with TRBJ2-7, with 8 bases fitting TRBD2. Germline assignment: CDR1 KGHDR and CDR2 SFDVKD. Trimming removed 5 bases from V and 0 bases from J; junction bases left unmatched: 5. CDR3 length equals 15 residues. CDR3 protein: CATSAPSGSSYEQYF. CDR3 nucleotide sequence: TGTGCCACCAGTGCCCCGAGCGGGAGCTCCTACGAGCAGTACTTC.

This clonotype was detected a few times. The V gene is TRBV5-1, the J gene TRBJ2-7, with D possibly matching TRBD1 (5 bases). The CDR3 is made up of 14 amino acids. Per germline, CDR1 SGHRS and CDR2 YFSETQ. The V end was cut by 0 bases, the J end by 6 bases, with 13 bases between. The CDR3 sequence: CASSLDSAGIEQYF. DNA of the CDR3: TGCGCCAGCAGCTTGGATTCGGCAGGGATCGAGCAGTACTTC. Combining the CDR3 with reference TRBV5-1 and TRBJ2-7 gives the whole variable domain KAGVTQTPRYLIKTRGQQVTLSCSPISGHRSVSWYQQTPGQGLQFLFEYFSETQRNKGNFPGRFSGRQFSNSRSEMNVSTLELGDSALYLCASSLDSAGIEQYFGPGTRLTVT.

This clonotype was counted a few times. The V and J genes are TRBV2 and TRBJ1-5; D gene unclear. This CDR3 region has 14 residues. Germline CDR1 reads SNHLY; CDR2 reads FYNNEI. V shed 6 bases and J shed 0 bases, with 9 bases lying between them. CDR3 residues: CASRQMNSNQPQHF. The CDR3 nucleotides read TGTGCCAGCAGACAGATGAATAGCAATCAGCCCCAGCATTTT.

This clonotype was detected a few times. This rearrangement joins TRBV20-1 to TRBJ2-1, with D tentatively TRBD1 or TRBD2 (5 bases each). Trimming stripped 0 bases from V and 2 bases from J, with 14 bases between. Germline V CDR1 and CDR2: DFQATT, SNEGSKA (reference sequence). This CDR3 contains 16 residues. For the CDR3, the DNA is TGCAGTGCTAGAGATGTTCGAGGGGAAACCTACAATGAGCAGTTCTTC. This codes for CSARDVRGETYNEQFF.

This clonotype was counted between two and nine times. An end of the junction does not agree with germline; a read error may underlie this. This chain uses TRBV5-1 with TRBJ1-3, with D tentatively TRBD1 (5 bases). Germline V lookup: CDR1 SGHRS, CDR2 YFSETQ. CDR3 length equals 15 residues. CDR3 nucleotide sequence: TGTGCCAGCAGCTTGGGGGGAAACTCTGGAAACACCATATATTTT. Its translation is CASSLGGNSGNTIYF.

The chain recombines TRBV5-5 with TRBJ2-3; D ambiguous. The germline CDR1 and CDR2 sequences are SGHKS and YYEKEE (reference sequence). The CDR3 length is 15 residues. The V end was cut by 1 base, the J end by 6 bases, with 15 bases between. Written as DNA, the CDR3 is TGTGCCAGCAGCTTGTTTCAGGACCCTCTGGATACGCAGTATTTT. Translation gives CASSLFQDPLDTQYF.

This clonotype was seen more than once but under ten times. The chain is built from TRBV12-3 or TRBV12-4 and TRBJ2-3, with 9 bases aligning to TRBD2. The V gene end was trimmed by 11 bases and the J gene end by 4 bases; junction bases not matched to a gene: 7. The CDR3 spans 13 residues. This CDR3 is CAFGTSLADTQYF. CDR3 bases: TGTGCCTTCGGGACTAGCCTGGCAGATACGCAGTATTTT.

This clonotype has a handful of counts. CDR3 DNA sequence: TGCAGTGCAAGCACAGGGGTAGCCAAAAACATTCAGTACTTC. Protein: CSASTGVAKNIQYF. This sequence joins TRBV20-1 and TRBJ2-4; 7 nucleotides line up with TRBD1. V gave up 6 bases and J gave up 0 bases; unmatched junction bases: 5. CDR3 length equals 14 residues. Germline loops: CDR1 DFQATT, CDR2 SNEGSKA (reference sequence).

Only a few counts were recorded for this clonotype. The chain joins TRBV5-1 to TRBJ2-1; the match to TRBD1 covers 12 bases. CDR1 and CDR2 from the germline V gene are SGHRS and YFSETQ. The CDR3 consists of 14 residues. Trimming took 4 bases from V and 8 from J; bases not matched to a gene: 4. CDR3 coding DNA: TGCGCCAGCAGCCCGGGACAGGGGGCCTATGAGCAGTTCTTC. Protein: CASSPGQGAYEQFF.

The chain has TRBV6-2 or TRBV6-3 and TRBJ1-5, with 7 bases fitting TRBD1. Trimming cost V 8 bases and J 7 bases; bases outside gene matches: 8. The germline V gene has CDR1 MNHEY and CDR2 SVGEGT. This CDR3 has 13 residues. The CDR3 loop reads CASGRGGWQPQHF. In DNA, the CDR3 is TGTGCCAGCGGGCGAGGGGGCTGGCAGCCCCAGCATTTT.

This clonotype occurred many times. The chain links TRBV20-1 to TRBJ2-1; D is possibly TRBD2 (5 bases). Deletions cut 6 bases from V and 4 bases from J, with 16 bases between. Germline V lookup: CDR1 DFQATT, CDR2 SNEGSKA (reference sequence). The CDR3 has 14 amino acids. The CDR3 reads CSAPSGMGYNEQFF. DNA of the CDR3: TGCAGTGCCCCTTCCGGGATGGGGTACAATGAGCAGTTCTTC.

This clonotype was counted between two and nine times. The V gene is TRBV28, the J gene TRBJ2-5, with D perhaps given as TRBD1 or TRBD2 (5 bases each). Trimming stripped 5 bases from V and 7 bases from J, with 17 bases between. Per the germline V gene, CDR1 is MDHEN and CDR2 is SYDVKM. The CDR3 loop spans 14 amino acids. This CDR3 is CASSPSTAGGTQYF. Here the CDR3 DNA reads TGTGCCAGCAGTCCATCGACAGCCGGAGGGACCCAGTACTTC.

In this sample, this clonotype turned up a few times. This chain links TRBV10-3 with TRBJ1-4, with 9 bases aligning to TRBD1. CDR1 and CDR2 (germline): ENHRY, SYGVKD. The CDR3 loop spans 15 amino acids. With 5 bases clipped from V and 8 bases from J, the junction kept 9 bases outside the gene matches. CDR3: CAISPQEGTGEKLFF. CDR3 DNA sequence: TGTGCCATCAGTCCCCAGGAAGGGACAGGGGAAAAACTGTTTTTT.